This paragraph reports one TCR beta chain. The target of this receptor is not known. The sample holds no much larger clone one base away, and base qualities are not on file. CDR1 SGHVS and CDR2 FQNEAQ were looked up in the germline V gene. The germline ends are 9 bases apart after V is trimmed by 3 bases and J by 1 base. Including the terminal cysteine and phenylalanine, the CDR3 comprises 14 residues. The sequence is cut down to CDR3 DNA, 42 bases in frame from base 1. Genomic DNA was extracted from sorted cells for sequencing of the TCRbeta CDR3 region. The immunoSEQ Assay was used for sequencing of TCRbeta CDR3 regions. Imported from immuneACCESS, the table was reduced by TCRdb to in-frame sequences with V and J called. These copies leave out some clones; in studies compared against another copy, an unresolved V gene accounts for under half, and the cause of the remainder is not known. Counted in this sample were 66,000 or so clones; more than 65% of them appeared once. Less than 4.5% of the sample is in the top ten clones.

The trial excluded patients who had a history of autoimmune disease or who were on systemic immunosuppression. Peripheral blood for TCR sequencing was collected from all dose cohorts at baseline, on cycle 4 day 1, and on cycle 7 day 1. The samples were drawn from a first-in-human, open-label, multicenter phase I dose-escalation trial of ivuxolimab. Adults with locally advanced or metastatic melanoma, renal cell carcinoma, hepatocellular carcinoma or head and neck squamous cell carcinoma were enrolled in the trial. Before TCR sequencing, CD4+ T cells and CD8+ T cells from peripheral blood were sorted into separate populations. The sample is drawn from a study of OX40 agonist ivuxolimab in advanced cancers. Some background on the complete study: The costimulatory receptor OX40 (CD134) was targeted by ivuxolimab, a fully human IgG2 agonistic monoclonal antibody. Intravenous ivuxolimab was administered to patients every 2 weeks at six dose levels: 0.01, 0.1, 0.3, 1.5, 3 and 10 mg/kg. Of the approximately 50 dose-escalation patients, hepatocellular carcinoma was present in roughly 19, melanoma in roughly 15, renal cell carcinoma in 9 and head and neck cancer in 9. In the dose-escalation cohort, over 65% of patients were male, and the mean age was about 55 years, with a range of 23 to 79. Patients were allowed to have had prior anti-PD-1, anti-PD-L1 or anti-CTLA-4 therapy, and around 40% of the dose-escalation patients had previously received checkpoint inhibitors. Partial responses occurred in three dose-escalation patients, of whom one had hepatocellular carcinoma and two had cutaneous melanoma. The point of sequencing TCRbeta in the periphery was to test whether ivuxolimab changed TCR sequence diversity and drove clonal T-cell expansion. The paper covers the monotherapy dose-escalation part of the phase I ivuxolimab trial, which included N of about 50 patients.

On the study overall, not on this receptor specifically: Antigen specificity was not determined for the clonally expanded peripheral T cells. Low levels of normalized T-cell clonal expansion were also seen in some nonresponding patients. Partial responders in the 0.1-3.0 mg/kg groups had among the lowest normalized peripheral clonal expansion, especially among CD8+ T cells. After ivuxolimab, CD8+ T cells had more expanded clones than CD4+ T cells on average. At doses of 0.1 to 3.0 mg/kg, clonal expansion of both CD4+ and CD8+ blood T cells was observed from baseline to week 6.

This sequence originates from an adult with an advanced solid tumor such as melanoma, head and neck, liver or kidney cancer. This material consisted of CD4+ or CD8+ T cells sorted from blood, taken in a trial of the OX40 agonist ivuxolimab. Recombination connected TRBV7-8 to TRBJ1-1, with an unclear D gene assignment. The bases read TGTGCCAGCAGCTTCGGATTTCAGAACACTGAAGCTTTCTTT. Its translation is CASSFGFQNTEAFF.